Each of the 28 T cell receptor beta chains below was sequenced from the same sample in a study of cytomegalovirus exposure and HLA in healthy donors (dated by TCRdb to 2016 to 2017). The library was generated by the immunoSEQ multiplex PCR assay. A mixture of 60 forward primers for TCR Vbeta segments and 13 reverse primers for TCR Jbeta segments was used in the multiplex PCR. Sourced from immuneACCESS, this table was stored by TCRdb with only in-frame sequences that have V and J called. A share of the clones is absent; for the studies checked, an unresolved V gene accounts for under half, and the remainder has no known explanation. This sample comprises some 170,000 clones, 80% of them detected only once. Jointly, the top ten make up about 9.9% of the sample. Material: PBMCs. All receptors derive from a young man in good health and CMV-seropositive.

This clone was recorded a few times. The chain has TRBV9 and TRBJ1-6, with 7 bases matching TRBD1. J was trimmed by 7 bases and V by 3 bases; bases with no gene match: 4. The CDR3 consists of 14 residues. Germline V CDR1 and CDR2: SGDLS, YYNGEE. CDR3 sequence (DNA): TGTGCCAGCAGCGCCCGGGACAGAAATTCACCCCTCCACTTT. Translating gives CASSARDRNSPLHF.

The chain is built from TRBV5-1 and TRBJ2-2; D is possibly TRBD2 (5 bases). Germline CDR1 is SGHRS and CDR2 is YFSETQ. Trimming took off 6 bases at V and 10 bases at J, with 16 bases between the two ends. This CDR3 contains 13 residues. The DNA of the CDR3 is TGCGCCAGCACAGACGGGGTTTCTCTGGAGCTGTTTTTT. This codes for CASTDGVSLELFF.

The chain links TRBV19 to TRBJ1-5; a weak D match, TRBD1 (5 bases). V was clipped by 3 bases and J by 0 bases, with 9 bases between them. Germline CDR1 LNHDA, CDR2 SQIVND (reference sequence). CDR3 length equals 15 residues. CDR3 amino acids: CASSMGGYSNQPQHF. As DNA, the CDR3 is TGTGCCAGTAGTATGGGGGGTTATAGCAATCAGCCCCAGCATTTT.

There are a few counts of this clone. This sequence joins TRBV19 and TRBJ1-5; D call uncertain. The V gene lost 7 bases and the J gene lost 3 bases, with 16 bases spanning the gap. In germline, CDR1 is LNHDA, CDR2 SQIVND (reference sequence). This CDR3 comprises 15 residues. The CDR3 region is CASIGTGRHNQPQHF. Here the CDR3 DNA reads TGTGCCAGTATCGGTACCGGGAGACACAATCAGCCCCAGCATTTT.

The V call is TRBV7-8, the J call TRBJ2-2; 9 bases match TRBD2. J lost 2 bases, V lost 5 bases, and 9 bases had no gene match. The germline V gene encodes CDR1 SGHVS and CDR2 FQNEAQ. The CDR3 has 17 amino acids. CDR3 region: CASSTLGLAQNTGELFF. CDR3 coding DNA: TGTGCCAGCAGCACCCTAGGACTAGCGCAAAACACCGGGGAGCTGTTTTTT.

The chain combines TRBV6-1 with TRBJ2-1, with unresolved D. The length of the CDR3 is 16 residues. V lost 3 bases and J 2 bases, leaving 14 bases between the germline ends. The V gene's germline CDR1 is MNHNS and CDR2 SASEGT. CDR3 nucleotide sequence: TGTGCCAGCAGTGAGTTTGACACGGTCCCCTACAATGAGCAGTTCTTC. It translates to CASSEFDTVPYNEQFF.

As DNA, the CDR3 is TGCGCCAGCAGCCAAGATTGGGCGACTAATGAAAAACTGTTTTTT. Its translation is CASSQDWATNEKLFF. The rearrangement links TRBV4-3 to TRBJ1-4; D remains unclear. The CDR3 consists of 15 residues. Deletions cut 0 bases from V and 2 bases from J, with 7 bases between. CDR1 and CDR2 (germline): LGHNA, YSLEER.

CDR3 loop: CASSLRGSGRNEQFF. DNA for the CDR3: TGTGCCAGCAGCTTACGGGGGAGCGGGAGAAATGAGCAGTTCTTC. The genes are TRBV5-6 and TRBJ2-1, with 8 nucleotides matching TRBD2. The ends lost 2 bases at V and 7 bases at J; junction bases unmatched: 8. The CDR3 is 15 amino acids. Looked up from germline, CDR1 is SGHDT and CDR2 is YYEEEE.

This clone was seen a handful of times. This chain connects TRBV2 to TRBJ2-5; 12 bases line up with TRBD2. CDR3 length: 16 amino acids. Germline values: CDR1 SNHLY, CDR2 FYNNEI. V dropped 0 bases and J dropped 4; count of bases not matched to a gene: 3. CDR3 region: CASSEALAGGVETQYF. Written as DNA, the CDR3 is TGTGCCAGCAGTGAAGCTCTAGCGGGAGGGGTAGAGACCCAGTACTTC.

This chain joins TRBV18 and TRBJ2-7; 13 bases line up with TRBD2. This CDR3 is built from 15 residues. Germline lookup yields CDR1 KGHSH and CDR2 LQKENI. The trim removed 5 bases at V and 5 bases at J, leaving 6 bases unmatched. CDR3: CASSTGTSGINEQYF. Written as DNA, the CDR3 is TGTGCCAGCTCAACTGGGACTAGCGGGATAAACGAGCAGTACTTC.

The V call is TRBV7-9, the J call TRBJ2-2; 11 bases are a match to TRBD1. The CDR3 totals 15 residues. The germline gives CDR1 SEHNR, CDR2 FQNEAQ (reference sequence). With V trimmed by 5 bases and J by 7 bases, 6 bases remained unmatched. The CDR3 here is CASSPRTGGFGELFF. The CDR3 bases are TGTGCCAGCAGCCCTCGGACAGGGGGCTTCGGGGAGCTGTTTTTT.

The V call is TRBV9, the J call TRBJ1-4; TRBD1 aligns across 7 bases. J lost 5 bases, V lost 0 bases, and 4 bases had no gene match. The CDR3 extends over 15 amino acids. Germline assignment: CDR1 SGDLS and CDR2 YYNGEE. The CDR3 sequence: CASSVEGQANEKLFF. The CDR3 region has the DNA TGTGCCAGCAGCGTAGAAGGACAGGCAAATGAAAAACTGTTTTTT.

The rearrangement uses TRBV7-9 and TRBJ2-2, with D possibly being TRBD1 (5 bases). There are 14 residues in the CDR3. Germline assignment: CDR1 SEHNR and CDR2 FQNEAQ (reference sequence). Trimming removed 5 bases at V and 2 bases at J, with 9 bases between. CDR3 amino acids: CASSHQGNTGELFF. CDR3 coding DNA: TGTGCCAGCAGCCATCAGGGAAACACCGGGGAGCTGTTTTTT.

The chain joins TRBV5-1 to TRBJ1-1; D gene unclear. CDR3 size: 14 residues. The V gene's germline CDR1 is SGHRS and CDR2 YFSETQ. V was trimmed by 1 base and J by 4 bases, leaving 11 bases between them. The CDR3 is CASSLLGRGTEAFF. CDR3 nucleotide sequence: TGCGCCAGCAGCTTGCTAGGGCGGGGCACTGAAGCTTTCTTT.

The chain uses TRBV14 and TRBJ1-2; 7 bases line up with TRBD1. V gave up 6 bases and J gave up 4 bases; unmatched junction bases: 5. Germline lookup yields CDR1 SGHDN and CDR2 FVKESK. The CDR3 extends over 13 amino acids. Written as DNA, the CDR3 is TGTGCCAGCAGGACAGGGTCGAGCTATGGCTACACCTTC. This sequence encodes CASRTGSSYGYTF.

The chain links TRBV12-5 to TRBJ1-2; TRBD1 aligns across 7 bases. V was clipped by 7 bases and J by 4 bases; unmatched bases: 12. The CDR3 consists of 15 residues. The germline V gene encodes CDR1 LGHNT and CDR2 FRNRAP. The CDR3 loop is CASAQGGEFSYGYTF. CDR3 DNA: TGTGCTAGTGCCCAGGGGGGAGAGTTTAGCTATGGCTACACCTTC.

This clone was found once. CDR3 coding DNA: TGTGCCAGCAGCTTGGTGGGGGCAGGGGGGTATAGGACTGAAGCTTTCTTT. It is translated as CASSLVGAGGYRTEAFF. This chain connects TRBV5-6 to TRBJ1-1; 7 positions match TRBD1. Germline lookup yields CDR1 SGHDT and CDR2 YYEEEE. V lost 0 bases to trimming and J lost 5 bases; unmatched junction nucleotides: 13. This CDR3 spans 17 amino acids.

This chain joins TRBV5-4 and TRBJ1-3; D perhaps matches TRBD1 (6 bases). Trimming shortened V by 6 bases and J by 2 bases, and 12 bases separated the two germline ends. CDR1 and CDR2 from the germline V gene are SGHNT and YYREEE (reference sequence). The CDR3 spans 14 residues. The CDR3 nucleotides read TGTGCCAGCACTGGTAGGGGGACTGGAAACACCATATATTTT. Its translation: CASTGRGTGNTIYF.

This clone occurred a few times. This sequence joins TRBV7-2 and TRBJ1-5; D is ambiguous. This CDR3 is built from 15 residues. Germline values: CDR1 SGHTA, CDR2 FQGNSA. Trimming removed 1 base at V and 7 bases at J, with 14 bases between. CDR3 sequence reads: CASSLDLVSGQPQHF. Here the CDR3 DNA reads TGTGCCAGCAGCTTAGACTTAGTATCGGGGCAGCCCCAGCATTTT.

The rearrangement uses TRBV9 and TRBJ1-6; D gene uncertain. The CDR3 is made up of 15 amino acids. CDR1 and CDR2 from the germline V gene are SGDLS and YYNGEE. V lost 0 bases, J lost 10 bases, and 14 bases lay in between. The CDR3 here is CASSVGRGNQSPLHF. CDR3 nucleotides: TGTGCCAGCAGCGTAGGCAGAGGGAATCAATCACCCCTCCACTTT.

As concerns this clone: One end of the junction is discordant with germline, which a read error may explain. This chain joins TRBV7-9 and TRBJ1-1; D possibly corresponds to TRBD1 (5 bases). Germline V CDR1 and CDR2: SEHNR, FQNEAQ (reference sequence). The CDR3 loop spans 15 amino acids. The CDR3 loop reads CSSSSHSLRDTEAFF. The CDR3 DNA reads TGTTCCAGCAGCTCTCACTCCCTCAGGGATACTGAAGCTTTCTTT.

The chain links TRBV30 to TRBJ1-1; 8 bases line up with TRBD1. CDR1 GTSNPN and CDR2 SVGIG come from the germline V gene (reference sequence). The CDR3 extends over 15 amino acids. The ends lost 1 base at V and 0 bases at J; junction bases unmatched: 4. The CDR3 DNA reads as TGTGCCTGGAGTGGTTTGACAGGGGTGAACACTGAAGCTTTCTTT. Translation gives CAWSGLTGVNTEAFF.

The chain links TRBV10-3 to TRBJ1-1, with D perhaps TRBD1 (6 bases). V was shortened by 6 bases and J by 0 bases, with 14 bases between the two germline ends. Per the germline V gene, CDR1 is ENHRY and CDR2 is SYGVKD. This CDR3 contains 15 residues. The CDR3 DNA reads TGTGCCATCAGGAAAGGGGGAGCAATGAACACTGAAGCTTTCTTT. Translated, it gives CAIRKGGAMNTEAFF.

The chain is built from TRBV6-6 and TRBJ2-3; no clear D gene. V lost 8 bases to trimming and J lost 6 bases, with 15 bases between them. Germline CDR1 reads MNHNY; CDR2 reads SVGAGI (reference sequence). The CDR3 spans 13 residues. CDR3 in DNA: TGTGCCAGCCATACGGCAGCGTCGGATACGCAGTATTTT. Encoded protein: CASHTAASDTQYF.

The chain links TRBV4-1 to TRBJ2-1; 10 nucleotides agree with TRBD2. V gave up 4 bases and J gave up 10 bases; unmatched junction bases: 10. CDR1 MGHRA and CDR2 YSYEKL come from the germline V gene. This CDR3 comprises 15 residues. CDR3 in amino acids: CASSPSGRAEREQFF. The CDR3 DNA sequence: TGCGCCAGCAGCCCGAGCGGGAGGGCCGAGCGGGAGCAGTTCTTC.

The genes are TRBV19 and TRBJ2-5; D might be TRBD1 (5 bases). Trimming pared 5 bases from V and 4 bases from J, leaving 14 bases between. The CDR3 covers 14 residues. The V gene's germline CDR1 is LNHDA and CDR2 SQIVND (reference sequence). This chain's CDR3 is CASSPSRDLETQYF. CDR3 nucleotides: TGTGCCAGTAGTCCATCCAGGGATTTAGAGACCCAGTACTTC.

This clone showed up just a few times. CDR3 loop: CASSLGQGAGGYTF. In DNA form, the CDR3 reads TGCGCCAGCAGCTTGGGACAGGGGGCAGGTGGCTACACCTTC. V gene TRBV5-1 combines with J gene TRBJ1-2, with 10 bases lining up with TRBD1. The CDR3 is 14 residues long. J lost 7 bases, V lost 0 bases, and 3 bases had no gene match. Germline values: CDR1 SGHRS, CDR2 YFSETQ.

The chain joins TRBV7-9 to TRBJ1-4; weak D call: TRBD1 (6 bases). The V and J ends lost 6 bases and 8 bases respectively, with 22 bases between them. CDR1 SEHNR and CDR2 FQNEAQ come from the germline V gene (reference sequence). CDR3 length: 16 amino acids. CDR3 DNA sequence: TGTGCCAGCAGTACCTTGAGTGAGGGGGAAAGGGAAAAACTGTTTTTT. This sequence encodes CASSTLSEGEREKLFF.